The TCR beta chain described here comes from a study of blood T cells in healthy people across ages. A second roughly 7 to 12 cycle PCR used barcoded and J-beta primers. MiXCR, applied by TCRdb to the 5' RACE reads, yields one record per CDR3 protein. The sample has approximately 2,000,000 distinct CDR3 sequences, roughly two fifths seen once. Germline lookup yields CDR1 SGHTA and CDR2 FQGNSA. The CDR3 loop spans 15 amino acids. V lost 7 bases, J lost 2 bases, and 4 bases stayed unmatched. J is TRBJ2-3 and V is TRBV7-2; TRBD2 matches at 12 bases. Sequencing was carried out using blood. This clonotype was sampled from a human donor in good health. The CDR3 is CASKTSGGFTDTQYF. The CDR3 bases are TGTGCCAGCAAGACTAGCGGGGGATTCACAGATACGCAGTATTTT.